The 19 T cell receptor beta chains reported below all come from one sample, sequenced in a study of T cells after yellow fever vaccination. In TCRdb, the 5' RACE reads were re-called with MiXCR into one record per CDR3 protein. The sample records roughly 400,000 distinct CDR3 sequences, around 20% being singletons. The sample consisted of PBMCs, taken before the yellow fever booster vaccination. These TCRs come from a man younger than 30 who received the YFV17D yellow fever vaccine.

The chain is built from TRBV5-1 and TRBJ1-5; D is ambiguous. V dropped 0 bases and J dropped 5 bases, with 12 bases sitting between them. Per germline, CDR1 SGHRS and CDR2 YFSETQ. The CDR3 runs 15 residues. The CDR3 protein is CASSLGIHGDQPQHF. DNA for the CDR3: TGCGCCAGCAGCTTGGGGATACATGGGGATCAGCCCCAGCATTTT.

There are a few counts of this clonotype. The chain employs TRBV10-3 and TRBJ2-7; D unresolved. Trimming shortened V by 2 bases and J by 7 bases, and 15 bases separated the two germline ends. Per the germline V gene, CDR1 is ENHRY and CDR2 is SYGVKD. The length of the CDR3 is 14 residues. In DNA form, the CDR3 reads TGTGCCATCAGTGAGACGAGCCGGCTACGGGAGCAGTACTTC. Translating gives CAISETSRLREQYF.

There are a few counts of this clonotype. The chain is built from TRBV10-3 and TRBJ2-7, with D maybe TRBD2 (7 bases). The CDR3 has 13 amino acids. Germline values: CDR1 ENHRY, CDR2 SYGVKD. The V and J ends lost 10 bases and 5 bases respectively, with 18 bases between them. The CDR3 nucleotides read TGTGCCACGAGGACAGCGGGGCAGGACGAGCAGTACTTC. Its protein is CATRTAGQDEQYF.

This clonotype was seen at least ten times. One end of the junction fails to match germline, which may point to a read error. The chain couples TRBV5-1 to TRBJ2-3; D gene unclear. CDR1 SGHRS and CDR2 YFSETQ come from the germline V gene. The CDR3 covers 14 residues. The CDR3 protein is CASSPSGSTDTQYF. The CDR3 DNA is TGTGCCAGCAGCCCCTCGGGTAGCACAGATACGCAGTATTTT.

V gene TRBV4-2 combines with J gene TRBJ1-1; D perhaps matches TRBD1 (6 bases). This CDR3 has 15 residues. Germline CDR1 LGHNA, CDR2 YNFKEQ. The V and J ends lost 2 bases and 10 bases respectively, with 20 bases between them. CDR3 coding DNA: TGTGCCAGCAGCCAACCGGGGGGCCGGGAGGGGTTAGCTTTCTTT. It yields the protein CASSQPGGREGLAFF.

Written as DNA, the CDR3 is TGCGCCAGCAGCCAAGTCTTTAACCAGCCCCAGCATTTT. This codes for CASSQVFNQPQHF. The chain carries TRBV4-3 and TRBJ1-5; the D is unclear. The CDR3 covers 13 residues. Trimming stripped 1 base from V and 7 bases from J, with 8 bases between. Per the germline V gene, CDR1 is LGHNA and CDR2 is YSLEER.

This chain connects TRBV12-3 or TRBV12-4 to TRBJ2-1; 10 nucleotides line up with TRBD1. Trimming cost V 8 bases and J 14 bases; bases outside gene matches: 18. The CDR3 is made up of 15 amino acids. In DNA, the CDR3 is TGTGCCAGCCGATCGGGGGGGACAGGGGAGTTTCGGGAGTTCTTC. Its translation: CASRSGGTGEFREFF.

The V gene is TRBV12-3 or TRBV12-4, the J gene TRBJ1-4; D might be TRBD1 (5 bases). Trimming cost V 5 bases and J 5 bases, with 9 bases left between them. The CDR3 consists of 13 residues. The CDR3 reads CASSGHRNEKLFF. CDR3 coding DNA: TGTGCCAGCAGTGGACACAGAAATGAAAAACTGTTTTTT.

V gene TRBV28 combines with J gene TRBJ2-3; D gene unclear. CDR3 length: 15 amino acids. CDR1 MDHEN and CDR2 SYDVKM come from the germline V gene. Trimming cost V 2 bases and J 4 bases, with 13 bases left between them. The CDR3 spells CASSLVGPIADTQYF. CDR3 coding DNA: TGTGCCAGCAGTTTAGTAGGCCCGATTGCAGATACGCAGTATTTT.

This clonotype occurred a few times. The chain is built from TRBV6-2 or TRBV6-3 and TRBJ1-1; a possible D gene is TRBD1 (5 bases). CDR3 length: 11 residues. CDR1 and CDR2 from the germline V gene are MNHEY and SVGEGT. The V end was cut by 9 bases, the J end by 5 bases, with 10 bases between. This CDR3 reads CARYRRTEAFF. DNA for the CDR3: TGTGCCAGGTACAGGAGGACTGAAGCTTTCTTT.

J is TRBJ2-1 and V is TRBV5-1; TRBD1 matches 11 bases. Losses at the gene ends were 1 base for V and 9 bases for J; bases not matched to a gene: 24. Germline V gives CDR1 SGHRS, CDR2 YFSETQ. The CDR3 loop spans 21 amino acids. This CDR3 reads CASSLPTSGTGGGYMILEQFF. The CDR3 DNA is TGCGCCAGCAGCTTGCCAACCTCCGGGACAGGGGGTGGGTATATGATTCTTGAGCAGTTCTTC.

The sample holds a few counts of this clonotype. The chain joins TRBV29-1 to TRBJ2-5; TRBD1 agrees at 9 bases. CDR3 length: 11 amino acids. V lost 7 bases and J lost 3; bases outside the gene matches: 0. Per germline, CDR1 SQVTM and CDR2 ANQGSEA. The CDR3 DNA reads TGCAGCGGGACAGGGGAAGAGACCCAGTACTTC. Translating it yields CSGTGEETQYF.

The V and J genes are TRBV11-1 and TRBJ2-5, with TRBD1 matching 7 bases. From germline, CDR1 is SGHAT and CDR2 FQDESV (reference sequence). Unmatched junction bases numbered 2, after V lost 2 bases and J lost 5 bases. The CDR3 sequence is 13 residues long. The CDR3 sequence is CASSLKGAETQYF. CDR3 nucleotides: TGTGCCAGCAGCTTAAAGGGGGCCGAGACCCAGTACTTC.

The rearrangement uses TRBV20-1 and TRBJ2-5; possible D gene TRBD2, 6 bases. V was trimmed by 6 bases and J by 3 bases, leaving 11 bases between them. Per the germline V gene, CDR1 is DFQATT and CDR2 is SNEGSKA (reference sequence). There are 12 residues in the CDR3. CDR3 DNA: TGCAGTGCAAGGTGGGGGGAAGAGACCCAGTACTTC. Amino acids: CSARWGEETQYF.

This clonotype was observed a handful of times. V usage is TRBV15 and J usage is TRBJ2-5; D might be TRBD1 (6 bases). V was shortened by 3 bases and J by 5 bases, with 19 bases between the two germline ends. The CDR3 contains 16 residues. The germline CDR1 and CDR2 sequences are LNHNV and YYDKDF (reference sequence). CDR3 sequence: CATSSGTTRLRETQYF. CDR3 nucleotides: TGTGCCACCAGCAGCGGGACAACCCGACTCCGGGAGACCCAGTACTTC.

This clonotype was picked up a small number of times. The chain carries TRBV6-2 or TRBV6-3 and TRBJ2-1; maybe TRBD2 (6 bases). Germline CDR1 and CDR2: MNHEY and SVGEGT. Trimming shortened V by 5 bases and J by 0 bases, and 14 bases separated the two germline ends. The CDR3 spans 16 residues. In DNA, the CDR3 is TGTGCCAGCAGTCCCCACCAGGGAGGCTCCTACAATGAGCAGTTCTTC. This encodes CASSPHQGGSYNEQFF.

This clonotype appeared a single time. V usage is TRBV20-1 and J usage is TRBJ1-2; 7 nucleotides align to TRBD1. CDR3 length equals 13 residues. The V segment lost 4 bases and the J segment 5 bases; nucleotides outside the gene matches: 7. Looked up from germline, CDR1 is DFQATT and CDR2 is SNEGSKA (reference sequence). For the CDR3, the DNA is TGCAGTGCTACAAGGAACAGGGGATATGGCTACACCTTC. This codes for CSATRNRGYGYTF.

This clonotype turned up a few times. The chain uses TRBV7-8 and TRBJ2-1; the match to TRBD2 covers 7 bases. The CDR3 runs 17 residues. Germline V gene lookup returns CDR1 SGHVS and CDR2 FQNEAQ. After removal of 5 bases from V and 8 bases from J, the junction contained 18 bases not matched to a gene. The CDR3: CASSVGGLGVKNDEQFF. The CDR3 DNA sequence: TGTGCCAGCAGCGTCGGGGGGTTAGGGGTTAAAAACGATGAGCAGTTCTTC.

The CDR3 nucleotides read TGTGCCAGCAGTCTAGACAGGACCCGCGGGGGCTACACCTTC. The encoded protein is CASSLDRTRGGYTF. This chain links TRBV9 with TRBJ1-2; D might be TRBD1 (6 bases). The CDR3 extends over 14 amino acids. CDR1 and CDR2 (germline): SGDLS, YYNGEE. Trimming removed 5 bases from V and 8 bases from J, with 19 bases in between.